This T cell receptor beta chain was captured by sequencing in a study of shared clonotypes between healthy human individuals. Study details: Each donor had three CD4 naive, three CD4 memory, two CD8 naive and one CD8 memory plate. Study-wide results and limits: The low donor count limited represented genetic and exposure-history diversity.

Of note for this clone: Antigen specificity is unknown.

CDR1 and CDR2 (germline): SGHTA, FQGNSA. This CDR3 comprises 13 residues. Trimming took off 7 bases at V and 0 bases at J, with 9 bases between the two ends. Clones were sequenced by immunoSEQ multiplex PCR, and TCRdb holds only the in-frame ones, with some missing. The data contain more than 1 million clones, about four fifths of them singletons. The source is a man aged 18 to 30 in good health. Some clones in this sample may be carry-over from other donors' samples. What was sequenced was memory CD4+ T cells from PBMCs. Sample subset: CD45RA-negative fraction. This chain joins TRBV7-2 and TRBJ1-1; no reliable D call. CDR3 nucleotide sequence: TGTGCCAGCAAGCGACTCCTGAACACTGAAGCTTTCTTT. Translation gives CASKRLLNTEAFF.